This T cell receptor beta chain was captured by sequencing in a study of immune heterogeneity within non-small cell lung tumors (dated by TCRdb to the late 2010s). Looking at the study overall: By histology, the tumors included fewer than 11 non-squamous carcinomas, 4 squamous cell carcinomas and 1 tumor not otherwise specified. To look at intratumoral immune heterogeneity, the study ran whole-exome sequencing, RNA-seq and TCR beta repertoire sequencing on several spatially distinct regions taken from every NSCLC tumor. Transcriptome data were available for just about 41 loci from about 13 patients, whereas TCR repertoire analysis spanned approximately 57 tumor loci from fewer than 17 patients. Binding of neoantigens to the HLA alleles of each patient was predicted with netMHCpan-3.0 for mutant peptides of 8 to 11 amino acids.

Broader findings and caveats from the paper: For the most part, high-frequency TCR beta clonotypes differed from one individual patient to another. A moderate positive correlation (R about 0.35), which was statistically significant, linked local T-cell repertoire clonality to local tumor mutational burden. Within a patient, the same dominant CDR3B clonotypes appeared at multiple loci, but different tumor locations also contained unique high-frequency clones.

For the TCR template, genomic DNA was extracted from bulk tumor tissue, and approximately 600 ng of gDNA was amplified for each sample. During surgery, several biopsies were collected from each primary tumor and placed as far from one another as possible within the tumor mass. The study cohort was described as untreated, and the patients were newly diagnosed NSCLC cases having curative surgery. Donors were 15 newly diagnosed non-small cell lung cancer patients undergoing surgery with curative intent. A couple of independent pathologists reviewed the resected tumor masses. Only high-quality DNA and RNA samples were carried forward to sequencing. On this clonotype itself: Its binding antigen is unknown. No base quality information exists; no much larger clone differs at one position.

The TCR beta CDR3 region was amplified with a multiplex PCR system, in which a first round of 10 to 11 cycles was run using 32 V-gene forward and 13 J-gene reverse primers. First-round PCR used a QIAGEN Multiplex PCR Kit, and primer sequences were filed in Chinese patent CN105087789A. Illumina universal primers were added in a second PCR round performed with the Phusion High-Fidelity PCR Kit. Paired-end sequencing of TCR libraries was carried out on the Illumina HiSeq X Ten platform at a read length of 151 bp. On the study's bioinformatics: Reads without multiplex PCR primers were removed using Cutadapt, read pairs were merged using PEAR, and CDR3 regions were called using MiXCR with default settings. Repertoire diversity was assessed by Shannon entropy, and clonality was calculated as one minus the Shannon entropy divided by the ln of the count of productive unique sequences. Clonotypes at a frequency of at least 0.5% were defined as dominant or high-frequency T-cell clones. Through fastp at Q25 and MiXCR, TCRdb rebuilt clones from the public reads, retaining in-frame beta chains. Each record represents a unique CDR3 protein, reported with the most common genes and DNA among its rows. These V and J calls rely on TCRdb rather than the paper's analysis. For this sample there are a few thousand distinct CDR3 sequences; 27% appear just once. Roughly 13% of the sample is held by the ten biggest clonotypes.

Based on the germline V gene, the CDR1 and CDR2 sequences are SGHRS and YFSETQ. Trimming at the junction amounts to 2 bases on V and 8 bases on J, and the germline ends lie 14 bases apart. The CDR3 covers 15 residues, taking in both the cysteine and the phenylalanine. Of the read, only the CDR3 DNA is kept; its 45 bases are in frame from base 1. The chain was built from TRBV5-1 and TRBJ1-6; the D gene is possibly TRBD1, with 6 bases matching. Sequenced: lung tumor tissue. The TCR sequence derives from a man in his 60s with non-small cell lung cancer. The CDR3 has the sequence CASSFEDSEDSPLHF. Here is the DNA: TGCGCCAGCAGCTTCGAGGACAGCGAGGATTCACCCCTCCACTTT.